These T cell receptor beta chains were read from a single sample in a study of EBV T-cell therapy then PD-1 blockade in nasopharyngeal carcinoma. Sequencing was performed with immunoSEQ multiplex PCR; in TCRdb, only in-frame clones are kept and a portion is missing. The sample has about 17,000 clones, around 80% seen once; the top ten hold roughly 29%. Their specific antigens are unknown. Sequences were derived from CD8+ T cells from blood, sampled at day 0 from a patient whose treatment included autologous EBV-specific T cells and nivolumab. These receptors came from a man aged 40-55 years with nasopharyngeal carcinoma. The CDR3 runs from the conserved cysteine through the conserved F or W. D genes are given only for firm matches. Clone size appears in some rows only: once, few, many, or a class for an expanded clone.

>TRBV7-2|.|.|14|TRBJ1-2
TGTGCCAGCAGCCCTAGAGAGGGTAACTATGGCTACACCTTC
CASSPREGNYGYTF
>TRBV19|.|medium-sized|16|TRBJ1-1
TGTGCCAGTAGTATAAATCGTGGAGGGCCGAGTTCTGAAGCTTTCTTT
CASSINRGGPSSEAFF
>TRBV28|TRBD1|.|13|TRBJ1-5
TGTGCCAGCAGGACAGGGGTTCATCAGCCCCAGCATTTT
CASRTGVHQPQHF
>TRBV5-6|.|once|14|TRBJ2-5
TGTGCCAGCAGCTTTTCGCCAGGACAAGAGACCCAGTACTTC
CASSFSPGQETQYF
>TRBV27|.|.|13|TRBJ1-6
TGTGCCAGCAGGGGGTTCGTAATTTCACCCCTCCACTTT
CASRGFVISPLHF
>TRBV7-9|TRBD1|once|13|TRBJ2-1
TGTGCCAGCAGCCTAGGGACAGGCAATGAGCAGTTCTTC
CASSLGTGNEQFF
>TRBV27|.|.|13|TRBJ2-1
TGTGGACGATACAGAGTCCACCGAAATGAGCAGTTCTTC
CGRYRVHRNEQFF
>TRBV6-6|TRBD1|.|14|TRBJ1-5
TGTGCCAGCAAGACAGGGAGCCCCCATCAGCCCCAGCATTTT
CASKTGSPHQPQHF
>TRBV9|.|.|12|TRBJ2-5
TGTGCCAGCGGAGGGGGACGGGAGACCCAGTACTTC
CASGGGRETQYF
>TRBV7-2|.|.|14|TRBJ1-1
TGTGCCAGCAGCCCCTTCGGGGCTGGCACTGAAGCTTTCTTT
CASSPFGAGTEAFF
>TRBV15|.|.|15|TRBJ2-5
TGTGCCACCAGCGGCAGACAGGGAGGGCAAGAGACCCAGTACTTC
CATSGRQGGQETQYF
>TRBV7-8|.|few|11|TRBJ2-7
TGTGCCAGCACCCTCGGCCGCGAGCAGTACTTC
CASTLGREQYF
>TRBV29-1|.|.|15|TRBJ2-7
TGCAGCGCAGCCGGGAGTCCCCTTAGGACCTACGAGCAGTACTTC
CSAAGSPLRTYEQYF
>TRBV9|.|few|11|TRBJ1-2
TGTGCCAGCAGCTCCCTTTATGGCTACACCTTC
CASSSLYGYTF
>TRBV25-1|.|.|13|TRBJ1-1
TGTGCCAGCAGTCGGGGGGGCTTCACTGAAGCTTTCTTT
CASSRGGFTEAFF
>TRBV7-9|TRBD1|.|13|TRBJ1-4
TGTGCCAGCATGGCAGGGGGGAATGAAAAACTGTTTTTT
CASMAGGNEKLFF
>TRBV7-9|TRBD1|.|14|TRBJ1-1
TGTGCCAGCAGCCCAGACAGGGTGTACACTGAAGCTTTCTTT
CASSPDRVYTEAFF
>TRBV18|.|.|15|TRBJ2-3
TGTGCCAGCTCACCAGAAAGGGGGGGCCCAGATACGCAGTATTTT
CASSPERGGPDTQYF
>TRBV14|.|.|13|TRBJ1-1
TGTGCCAGCAGCCACCGGGGGCCCCCTCGAGCTTTCTTT
CASSHRGPPRAFF
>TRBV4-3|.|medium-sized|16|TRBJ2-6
TGCGCCAGCAGCCAAGCCGGCGTCTCCGGGGCCAACGTCCTGACTTTC
CASSQAGVSGANVLTF
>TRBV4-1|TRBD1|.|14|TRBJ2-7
TGCGCCAGCAGGTCGGGACAGGGGGCAGACGAGCAGTACTTC
CASRSGQGADEQYF
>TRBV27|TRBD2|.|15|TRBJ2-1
TGTGCCAGCACCTCAGGGAGCGGGGGGATCAATGAGCAGTTCTTC
CASTSGSGGINEQFF
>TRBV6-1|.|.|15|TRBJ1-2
TGTGCCAGCAGTGAAGCTGTTGAGGGTAGCTATGGCTACACCTTC
CASSEAVEGSYGYTF
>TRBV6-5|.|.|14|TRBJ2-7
TGTGCCAGCAGTTATGGGCAGGGGCCCTACGAGCAGTACTTC
CASSYGQGPYEQYF
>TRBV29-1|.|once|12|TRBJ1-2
TGCAGCGTTGACTGGACGGGAAATGGCTACACCTTC
CSVDWTGNGYTF
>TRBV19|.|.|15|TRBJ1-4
TGTGCCAGTACCCAACGGGATGCAACTAATGAAAAACTGTTTTTT
CASTQRDATNEKLFF
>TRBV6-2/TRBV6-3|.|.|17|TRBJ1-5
TGTGCCAGCAGCCTAATCCGTTCGCGTCCTAGCTATCAGCCCCAGCATTTT
CASSLIRSRPSYQPQHF
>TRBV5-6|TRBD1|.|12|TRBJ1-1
TGTGCCAGCAGCGACCGGGACAGCGAAGCTTTCTTT
CASSDRDSEAFF
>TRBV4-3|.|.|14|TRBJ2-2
TGCGCCAGCAGCCAAGCATTAGGCACCGGGGAGCTGTTTTTT
CASSQALGTGELFF
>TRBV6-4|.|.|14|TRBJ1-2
TGTGCCAGCAGTGACTCGAGTTTTTTCGGAGGCTACACCTTC
CASSDSSFFGGYTF
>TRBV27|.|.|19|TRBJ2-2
TGTGCCAGCAGTGGATTCCGGGGGCCTGCTCCGGCGAACACCGGGGAGCTGTTTTTT
CASSGFRGPAPANTGELFF
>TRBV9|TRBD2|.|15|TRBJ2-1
TGTGCCAGCAGCATTAGCGGGGGGCTCTACAATGAGCAGTTCTTC
CASSISGGLYNEQFF
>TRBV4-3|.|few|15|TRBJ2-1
TGCGCCAGCAGCCAAGACTACAGTTCCTACAATGAGCAGTTCTTC
CASSQDYSSYNEQFF
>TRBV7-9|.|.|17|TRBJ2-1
TGTGCCAGCAGGCACAAGACGGAAAGGAGCTCCTACAATGAGCAGTTCTTC
CASRHKTERSSYNEQFF
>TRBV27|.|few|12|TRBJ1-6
TGTGCCAGCAGTCTGGGGAATTCACCCCTCCACTTT
CASSLGNSPLHF
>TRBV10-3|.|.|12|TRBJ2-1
TGTGCCATCAGTGAGTCAGCTAGGTCTCAGTTCTTC
CAISESARSQFF
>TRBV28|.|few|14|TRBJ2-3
TGTGCCAGCAGTCTGGACGGTATTCGTGTTACGCAGTATTTT
CASSLDGIRVTQYF
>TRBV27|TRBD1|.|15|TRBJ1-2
TGTGCCAGCAGTTTATCGCGAGGGGGCAGTGATGGCTACACCTTC
CASSLSRGGSDGYTF
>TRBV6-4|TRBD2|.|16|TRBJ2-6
TGTGCCAGCAGTGAACGAGCGGGGGTCGGGGCCAACGTCCTGACTTTC
CASSERAGVGANVLTF
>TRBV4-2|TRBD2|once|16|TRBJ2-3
TGTGCCAGCAGCCAAGGGCCTAGCGGGGGCACAGATACGCAGTATTTT
CASSQGPSGGTDTQYF
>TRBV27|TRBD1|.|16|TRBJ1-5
TGTGCCAGCAGTTCCATTGGGACAGGGGGGTTTCAGCCCCAGCATTTT
CASSSIGTGGFQPQHF
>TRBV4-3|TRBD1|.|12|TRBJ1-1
TGCGCCAGCAGCAGGGGAGGGACAGGGGTTTTCTTT
CASSRGGTGVFF
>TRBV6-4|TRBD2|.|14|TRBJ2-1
TGTGCCAGCAGTGACACTAGCGGGGTGAATGAGCAGTTCTTC
CASSDTSGVNEQFF
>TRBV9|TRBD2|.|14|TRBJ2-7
TGTGCCAGCACCCCCGGGACTAAAAACTACGAGCAGTACTTC
CASTPGTKNYEQYF
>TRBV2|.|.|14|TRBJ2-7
TGTGCCAGCAGCGGACGCCGGGACGGCTACGAGCAGTACTTC
CASSGRRDGYEQYF